This T cell receptor beta chain was sequenced for a study of cytomegalovirus exposure and HLA in healthy donors. Whole-study context: Among about 179 million T cells, an earlier analysis found roughly 120 million unique TCR beta sequences.

Donors had nominal health at sampling but likely had unrecorded immune exposures. The PCR contained 60 Vbeta and 13 Jbeta primers. Here immunoSEQ multiplex PCR was the method, and the copy in TCRdb shows in-frame clones only, minus some. The data contain more than 110,000 clones, just under 85% of them singletons. As regards this clone: The junction departs from germline at one end; a sequencing error may be responsible.

Germline loops: CDR1 SGHRS, CDR2 YFSETQ. The CDR3 consists of 16 residues. V and J are TRBV5-1 and TRBJ2-5; the match to TRBD2 covers 9 bases. Sequencing was performed on PBMCs. This sequence originates from a man between 40 and 49 years old in good health and CMV-seropositive. This CDR3 is CASGLRGLAAQEAQYF. CDR3 DNA: TGCGCCAGCGGCCTCCGGGGACTAGCAGCACAAGAGGCCCAGTACTTC.